These 22 T cell receptor beta chains originate from one sample sequenced in a study of cytomegalovirus exposure and HLA in healthy donors. It was with 60 Vbeta and 13 Jbeta primers that the PCR ran. Sequenced by immunoSEQ multiplex PCR; TCRdb stores in-frame clones only, minus some. The data hold over 150,000 clones, with about four fifths observed a single time. The sample was PBMCs. Source of these receptors: a boy younger than 10 in good health and CMV-seronegative.

The DNA of the CDR3 is TGCGCCAGCAGCCTCCAAGGGGGCCGGGAGACCCAGTACTTC. Translating it yields CASSLQGGRETQYF. The J gene is TRBJ2-5, the V gene TRBV5-1, with TRBD1 matching 7 bases. This CDR3 is built from 14 residues. V dropped 4 bases and J dropped 5; count of bases not matched to a gene: 8. Germline V lookup: CDR1 SGHRS, CDR2 YFSETQ. Supplemented by reference TRBV5-1 and TRBJ2-5, the full variable domain reads KAGVTQTPRYLIKTRGQQVTLSCSPISGHRSVSWYQQTPGQGLQFLFEYFSETQRNKGNFPGRFSGRQFSNSRSEMNVSTLELGDSALYLCASSLQGGRETQYFGPGTRLLVL.

The chain has TRBV5-4 and TRBJ2-5; 9 nucleotides line up with TRBD2. V shed 4 bases and J 3 bases; nucleotides not matched to a gene: 10. Looked up from germline, CDR1 is SGHNT and CDR2 is YYREEE (reference sequence). This CDR3 is 16 amino acids long. The CDR3 coding sequence is TGTGCCAGCAGCCTCCAAGCCGGGACTAGCAAAGAGACCCAGTACTTC. Its translation: CASSLQAGTSKETQYF.

The sample holds one count of this clone. This chain links TRBV7-2 with TRBJ2-3, with TRBD2 identical over 11 bases. The germline gives CDR1 SGHTA, CDR2 FQGNSA. This CDR3 region has 15 residues. With V trimmed by 2 bases and J by 6 bases, 4 bases remained unmatched. CDR3 nucleotide sequence: TGTGCCAGCAGCTTAATAGCGGGGGGGCCGGATACGCAGTATTTT. Amino acid sequence: CASSLIAGGPDTQYF.

This chain links TRBV29-1 with TRBJ2-5, with D possibly TRBD1 on 7 matching bases. The J call is in doubt because the DNA end fits TRBJ2-7 better. Germline values: CDR1 SQVTM, CDR2 ANQGSEA. This CDR3 has 12 amino acids. As DNA, the CDR3 is TGCAGCGGGGGGGACAGACAGGGCGAGCAGTACTTC. Translation gives CSGGDRQGEQYF.

This rearrangement joins TRBV5-1 to TRBJ2-3; TRBD2 aligns across 15 bases. In germline, CDR1 is SGHRS, CDR2 YFSETQ. This CDR3 comprises 16 residues. Trimming cost V 3 bases and J 4 bases; bases outside gene matches: 3. The CDR3 region has the DNA TGCGCCAGCAGCTGGGGACTAGCGGGAGGCCCAGATACGCAGTATTTT. Protein sequence: CASSWGLAGGPDTQYF. Filled out from reference TRBV5-1 and TRBJ2-3, the complete variable domain reads KAGVTQTPRYLIKTRGQQVTLSCSPISGHRSVSWYQQTPGQGLQFLFEYFSETQRNKGNFPGRFSGRQFSNSRSEMNVSTLELGDSALYLCASSWGLAGGPDTQYFGPGTRLTVL.

This chain links TRBV9 with TRBJ2-5; D is perhaps TRBD1 (5 bases). The V gene's germline CDR1 is SGDLS and CDR2 YYNGEE. V was trimmed by 0 bases and J by 7 bases, leaving 13 bases between them. This CDR3 region has 14 residues. Here the CDR3 reads CASSVDVGVGTQYF. CDR3 nucleotides: TGTGCCAGCAGCGTAGACGTAGGGGTGGGGACCCAGTACTTC. The full variable domain, its missing parts supplied by reference TRBV9 and TRBJ2-5, is DSGVTQTPKHLITATGQRVTLRCSPRSGDLSVYWYQQSLDQGLQFLIQYYNGEERAKGNILERFSAQQFPDLHSELNLSSLELGDSALYFCASSVDVGVGTQYFGPGTRLLVL.

The rearrangement joins TRBV6-6 to TRBJ2-7, with 7 bases aligning to TRBD1. V dropped 5 bases and J dropped 7; count of bases not matched to a gene: 5. Germline V gene data show CDR1 as MNHNY and CDR2 as SVGAGI (reference sequence). This CDR3 spans 12 amino acids. This CDR3 reads CASSATGEEQYF. In nucleotides, the CDR3 is TGTGCCAGCAGTGCCACAGGGGAAGAGCAGTACTTC.

In its sample, this clone was seen a few times. At one end, the junction sequence differs from germline, possibly due to a read error. The chain is built from TRBV12-5 and TRBJ1-2; TRBD1 is a possible D gene (5 bases). The CDR3 is 12 residues long. Germline V gene lookup returns CDR1 LGHNT and CDR2 FRNRAP. For the CDR3, the DNA is TGTGCTAGTGGGCCGGGGGGGAGCGACTTCTCCTTC. It translates to CASGPGGSDFSF.

The chain is built from TRBV11-1 and TRBJ2-2; 10 bases are shared with TRBD2. The CDR3 runs to 17 residues. CDR1 is SGHAT, CDR2 FQDESV, per germline (reference sequence). V was pared by 6 bases and J by 0 bases, with 7 bases of the junction left unmatched. CDR3 sequence (DNA): TGTGCCAGCAGTAGAAGTAGCGGGGGGACGAACACCGGGGAGCTGTTTTTT. Its translation: CASSRSSGGTNTGELFF.

The chain recombines TRBV7-9 with TRBJ1-6; 8 bases agree with TRBD1. The CDR3 is 15 residues long. The V gene end was trimmed by 5 bases and the J gene end by 10 bases; junction bases not matched to a gene: 10. Germline V gene sequence: CDR1 SEHNR, CDR2 FQNEAQ (reference sequence). The CDR3 DNA reads as TGTGCCAGCAGCGCAGCTGGACAGGGAGGATCACCCCTCCACTTT. Translation gives CASSAAGQGGSPLHF.

The chain joins TRBV9 to TRBJ2-7, with 7 bases lining up with TRBD1. The CDR3 has 14 residues. Unmatched junction bases numbered 6, after V lost 4 bases and J lost 2 bases. CDR1 and CDR2 (germline): SGDLS, YYNGEE. The CDR3 region is CASSPRQGAYEQYF. In DNA form, the CDR3 reads TGTGCCAGCAGCCCACGACAGGGTGCCTACGAGCAGTACTTC. Together with reference TRBV9 and TRBJ2-7, the CDR3 gives the full variable domain: DSGVTQTPKHLITATGQRVTLRCSPRSGDLSVYWYQQSLDQGLQFLIQYYNGEERAKGNILERFSAQQFPDLHSELNLSSLELGDSALYFCASSPRQGAYEQYFGPGTRLTVT.

The gene calls are TRBV7-9 and TRBJ1-3, with a weak D call TRBD1 (5 bases). V was cut by 5 bases and J by 8 bases, with 19 bases left in between. Germline loops: CDR1 SEHNR, CDR2 FQNEAQ (reference sequence). The CDR3 loop spans 15 amino acids. DNA for the CDR3: TGTGCCAGCAGCCCCCATAGAGGCAAAGGGGACACCATATATTTT. As protein: CASSPHRGKGDTIYF.

V is TRBV15 and J is TRBJ1-1; no clear D gene. The length of the CDR3 is 13 residues. Germline V CDR1 and CDR2: LNHNV, YYDKDF (reference sequence). V lost 2 bases and J 7 bases, leaving 11 bases between the germline ends. The chain's CDR3 is CATSRTSSVEAFF. The CDR3 nucleotides are TGTGCCACCAGCAGAACCTCATCGGTTGAAGCTTTCTTT.

This clone has only one observation. J is TRBJ1-2 and V is TRBV6-5; the D is unclear. The length of the CDR3 is 15 residues. Trimming removed 5 bases from V and 2 bases from J, with 15 bases in between. From germline, CDR1 is MNHEY and CDR2 SVGAGI. The chain's CDR3 is CASSRMEGGNYGYTF. DNA for the CDR3: TGTGCCAGCAGTCGCATGGAAGGAGGAAACTATGGCTACACCTTC.

The chain employs TRBV15 and TRBJ1-4; 7 bases match TRBD1. After removal of 0 bases from V and 8 bases from J, the junction contained 6 bases not matched to a gene. CDR3 size: 15 residues. CDR1 is LNHNV and CDR2 is YYDKDF in the germline V gene (reference sequence). This chain's CDR3 is CATSRESGGLEKLFF. The CDR3 region has the DNA TGTGCCACCAGCAGAGAGTCAGGGGGTCTAGAAAAACTGTTTTTT. Full variable domain (remainder filled in from reference TRBV15 and TRBJ1-4): DAMVIQNPRYQVTQFGKPVTLSCSQTLNHNVMYWYQQKSSQAPKLLFHYYDKDFNNEADTPDNFQSRRPNTSFCFLDIRSPGLGDTAMYLCATSRESGGLEKLFFGSGTQLSVL.

The V and J genes are TRBV4-1 and TRBJ2-5, with TRBD2 matching 7 bases. V shed 4 bases, J shed 4 bases, and the junction held 18 bases outside the gene matches. CDR3 length: 18 residues. The germline CDR1 and CDR2 sequences are MGHRA and YSYEKL. The DNA of the CDR3 is TGCGCCAGCAGCCCCCTCGACGGGAGGTCCTCCGTCCGAGAGACCCAGTACTTC. Residues: CASSPLDGRSSVRETQYF.

This clone was observed a few times. The rearrangement links TRBV10-3 to TRBJ1-5; D is uncertain. The CDR3 runs 16 residues. Trimming left V 1 base short and J 6 bases short, with 16 bases between. Per the germline V gene, CDR1 is ENHRY and CDR2 is SYGVKD. Here the CDR3 reads CAISEYGSRPGQPQHF. The CDR3 DNA reads TGTGCCATCAGTGAGTACGGCAGTCGACCGGGTCAGCCCCAGCATTTT.

The rearrangement uses TRBV30 and TRBJ2-5, with a possible D match to TRBD1 (5 bases). CDR1 GTSNPN and CDR2 SVGIG come from the germline V gene (reference sequence). This CDR3 is built from 16 residues. With 0 bases removed from V and 2 bases from J, the gap between germline ends came to 16 bases. This CDR3 is CAWSVGSWAGQETQYF. The CDR3 DNA sequence: TGTGCCTGGAGTGTAGGATCGTGGGCAGGGCAAGAGACCCAGTACTTC.

V gene TRBV9 combines with J gene TRBJ2-3; 10 bases align to TRBD2. CDR1 and CDR2 from the germline V gene are SGDLS and YYNGEE. V shed 4 bases and J 2 bases; nucleotides not matched to a gene: 4. CDR3 length: 15 residues. CDR3 coding DNA: TGTGCCAGCAGCTCGACTAGCGGGTCCACAGATACGCAGTATTTT. The encoded protein is CASSSTSGSTDTQYF.

V and J are TRBV27 and TRBJ2-3, with a weak D call TRBD2 (6 bases). The CDR3 extends over 13 amino acids. Germline values: CDR1 MNHEY, CDR2 SMNVEV (reference sequence). The V gene lost 8 bases and the J gene lost 0 bases, with 9 bases spanning the gap. The CDR3 DNA reads TGTGCCAGCCGGGGGACTAGCACAGATACGCAGTATTTT. Its translation is CASRGTSTDTQYF.

The chain links TRBV7-2 to TRBJ1-5; D uncertain. Germline V CDR1 and CDR2: SGHTA, FQGNSA. CDR3 size: 12 residues. V was shortened by 6 bases and J by 4 bases, with 7 bases between the two germline ends. CDR3 DNA sequence: TGTGCCAGCAGGGTCGGTAATCAGCCCCAGCATTTT. Residues: CASRVGNQPQHF.

This chain links TRBV28 with TRBJ1-2; 7 bases line up with TRBD1. CDR3 length: 13 amino acids. The J segment lost 3 bases and the V segment lost 8 bases, leaving 6 bases of the junction unmatched. Germline loops: CDR1 MDHEN, CDR2 SYDVKM. For the CDR3, the DNA is TGTGCCAGCGGCTCTGGACAGGACTATGGCTACACCTTC. Translating gives CASGSGQDYGYTF.